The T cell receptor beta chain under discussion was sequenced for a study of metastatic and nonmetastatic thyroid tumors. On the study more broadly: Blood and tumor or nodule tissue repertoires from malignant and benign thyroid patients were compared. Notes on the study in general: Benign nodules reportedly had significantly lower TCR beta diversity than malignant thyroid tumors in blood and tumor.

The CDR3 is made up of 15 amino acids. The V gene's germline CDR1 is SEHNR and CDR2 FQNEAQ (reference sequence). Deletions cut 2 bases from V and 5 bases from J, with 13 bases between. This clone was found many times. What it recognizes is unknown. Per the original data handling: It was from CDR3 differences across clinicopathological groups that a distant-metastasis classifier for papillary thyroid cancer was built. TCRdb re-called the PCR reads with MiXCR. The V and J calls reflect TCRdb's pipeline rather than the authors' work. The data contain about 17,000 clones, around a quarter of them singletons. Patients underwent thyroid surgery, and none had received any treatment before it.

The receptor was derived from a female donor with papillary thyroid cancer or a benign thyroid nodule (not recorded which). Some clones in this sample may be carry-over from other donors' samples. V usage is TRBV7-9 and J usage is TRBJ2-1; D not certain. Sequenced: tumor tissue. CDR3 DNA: TGTGCCAGCAGCTTAAGTTGGGTAGGGAACAATGAGCAGTTCTTC. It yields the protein CASSLSWVGNNEQFF.